This TCR beta chain was sequenced for a study of blood T cells in healthy people across ages. About the study: About one barcoded beta molecule was captured per two T cells (by template switching).

The authors ran a second PCR of about 6 to 11 cycles using a sample-barcoded 5' primer and a J-beta primer mix. TCRdb ran MiXCR on the 5' RACE reads and lists one entry per CDR3 protein. There are some 1,500,000 distinct CDR3 sequences in the sample; roughly 43% occur only once, and approximately 4% lies in the top ten. CDR3 length: 12 amino acids. Trimming pared 2 bases from V and 5 bases from J, leaving 6 bases between. CDR1 is LGHDT, CDR2 YNNKEL, per germline (reference sequence). Study-wide points: Older age coincided with a roughly linear decline in TCR beta diversity per million T cells.

Worth noting for this clonotype: Its antigen is still unknown.

Sequencing input: blood. The receptor was isolated from a woman younger than 35 in good health. V is TRBV3-1 and J is TRBJ1-1, with unresolved D. The CDR3 loop is CASSQYLTEAFF. The CDR3 DNA sequence: TGTGCCAGCAGCCAATATCTAACTGAAGCTTTCTTT.